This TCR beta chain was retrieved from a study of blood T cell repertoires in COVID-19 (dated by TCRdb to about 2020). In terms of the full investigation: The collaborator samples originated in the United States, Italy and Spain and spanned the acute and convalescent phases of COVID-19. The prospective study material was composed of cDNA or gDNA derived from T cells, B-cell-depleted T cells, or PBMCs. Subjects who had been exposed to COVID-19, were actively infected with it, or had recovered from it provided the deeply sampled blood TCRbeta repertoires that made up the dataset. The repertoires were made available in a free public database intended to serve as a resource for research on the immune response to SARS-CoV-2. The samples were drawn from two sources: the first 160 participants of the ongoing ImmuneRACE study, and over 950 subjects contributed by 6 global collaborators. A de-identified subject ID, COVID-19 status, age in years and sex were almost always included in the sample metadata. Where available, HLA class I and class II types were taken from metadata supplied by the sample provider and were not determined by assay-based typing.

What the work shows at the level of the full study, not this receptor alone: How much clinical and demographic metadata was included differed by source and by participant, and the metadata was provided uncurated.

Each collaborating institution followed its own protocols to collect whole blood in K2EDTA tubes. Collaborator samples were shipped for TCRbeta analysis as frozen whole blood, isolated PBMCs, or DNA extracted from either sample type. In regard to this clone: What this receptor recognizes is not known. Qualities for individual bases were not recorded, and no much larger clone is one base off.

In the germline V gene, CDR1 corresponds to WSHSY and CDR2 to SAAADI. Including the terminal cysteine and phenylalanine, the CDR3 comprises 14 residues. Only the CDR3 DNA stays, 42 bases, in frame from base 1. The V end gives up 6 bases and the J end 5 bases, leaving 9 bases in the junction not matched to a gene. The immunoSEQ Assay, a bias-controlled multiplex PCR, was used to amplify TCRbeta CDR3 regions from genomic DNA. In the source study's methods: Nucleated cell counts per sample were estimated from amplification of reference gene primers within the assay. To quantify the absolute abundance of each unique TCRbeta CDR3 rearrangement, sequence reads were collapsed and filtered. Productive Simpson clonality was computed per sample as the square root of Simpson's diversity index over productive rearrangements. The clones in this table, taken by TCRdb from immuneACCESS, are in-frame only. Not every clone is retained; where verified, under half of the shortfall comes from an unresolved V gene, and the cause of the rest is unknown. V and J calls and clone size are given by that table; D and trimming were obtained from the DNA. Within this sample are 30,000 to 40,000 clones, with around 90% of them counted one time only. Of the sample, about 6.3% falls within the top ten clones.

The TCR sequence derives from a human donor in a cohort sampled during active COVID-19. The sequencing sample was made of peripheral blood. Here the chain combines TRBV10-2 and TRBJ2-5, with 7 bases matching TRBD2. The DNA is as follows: TGCGCCAGCAGACGCGGGGGACCTCCGGAGACCCAGTACTTC. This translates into CASRRGGPPETQYF.